The following is a T cell receptor (beta chain) sequence with its context. This specimen belongs to a study of blood T cell repertoires in COVID-19. Overall study: There were acute and convalescent COVID-19 samples, and they came from the United States, Italy and Spain. From T cells, B-cell-depleted T cells, or PBMCs came the material, which was cDNA or gDNA.

Germline lookup yields CDR1 MNHEY and CDR2 SMNVEV (reference sequence). The CDR3 runs 15 residues. V dropped 3 bases and J dropped 6; count of bases not matched to a gene: 8. Methods used by the authors: Amplified reference gene primers provided the basis for estimating nucleated cell counts. Assay used: immunoSEQ multiplex PCR; TCRdb lists only in-frame clones, some missing. That table furnishes V, J and clone size, whereas the DNA furnished D and trimming. The sample lists 180,000 or so clones; around 87% were seen once. Specimen: peripheral blood. The chain carries TRBV27 and TRBJ1-2; 9 bases line up with TRBD1. The TCR sequence derives from a man in his forties or fifties with active or convalescent COVID-19. The CDR3 DNA sequence: TGTGCCAGCAGTTTTTACAGGGGGCGTCTGAATGGCTACACCTTC. Translated: CASSFYRGRLNGYTF.